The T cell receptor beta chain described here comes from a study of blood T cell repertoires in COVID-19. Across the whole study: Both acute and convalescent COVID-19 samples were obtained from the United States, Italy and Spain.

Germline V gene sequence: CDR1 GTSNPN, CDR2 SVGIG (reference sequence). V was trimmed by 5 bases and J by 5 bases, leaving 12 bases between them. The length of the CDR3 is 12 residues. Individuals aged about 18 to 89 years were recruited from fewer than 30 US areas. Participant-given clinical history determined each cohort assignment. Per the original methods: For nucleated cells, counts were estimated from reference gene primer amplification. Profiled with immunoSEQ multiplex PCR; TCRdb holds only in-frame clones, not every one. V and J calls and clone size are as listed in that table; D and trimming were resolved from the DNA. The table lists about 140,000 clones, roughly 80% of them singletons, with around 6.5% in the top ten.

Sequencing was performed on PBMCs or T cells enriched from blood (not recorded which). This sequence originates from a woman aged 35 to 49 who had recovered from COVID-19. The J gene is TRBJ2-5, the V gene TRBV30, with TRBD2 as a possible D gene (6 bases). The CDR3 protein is CAWGGAGETQYF. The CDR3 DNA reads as TGTGCCTGGGGTGGGGCGGGGGAGACCCAGTACTTC.